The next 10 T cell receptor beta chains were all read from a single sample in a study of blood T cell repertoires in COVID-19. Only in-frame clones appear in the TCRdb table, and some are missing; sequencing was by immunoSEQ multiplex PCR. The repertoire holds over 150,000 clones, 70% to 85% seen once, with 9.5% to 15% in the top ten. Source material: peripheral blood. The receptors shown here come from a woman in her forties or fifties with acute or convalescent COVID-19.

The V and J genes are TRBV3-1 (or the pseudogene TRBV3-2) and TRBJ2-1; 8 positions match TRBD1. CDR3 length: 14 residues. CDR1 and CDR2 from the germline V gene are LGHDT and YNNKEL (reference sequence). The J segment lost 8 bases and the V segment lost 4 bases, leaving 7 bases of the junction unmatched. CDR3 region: CASSLDRGDDEQFF. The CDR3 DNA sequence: TGTGCCAGCAGCCTCGACAGGGGAGATGATGAGCAGTTCTTC.

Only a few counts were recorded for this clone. CDR3 DNA sequence: TGTGCCAGCAGCCAGGGGACAGGGGCCACCTTC. Translated, it gives CASSQGTGATF. This chain connects TRBV3-1 (or the pseudogene TRBV3-2) to TRBJ1-2, with 10 bases identical to TRBD1. Germline lookup yields CDR1 LGHDT and CDR2 YNNKEL (reference sequence). The V and J ends lost 3 bases and 13 bases, in that order; junction bases with no gene match: 2. The CDR3 sequence is 11 residues long.

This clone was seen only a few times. This CDR3 is CASSLRQEPQHF. In DNA, the CDR3 is TGTGCCAGCAGTTTAAGACAAGAGCCCCAGCATTTT. V usage is TRBV28 and J usage is TRBJ1-5; no reliable D call. The germline V gene has CDR1 MDHEN and CDR2 SYDVKM. With 2 bases removed from V and 8 bases from J, the gap between germline ends came to 7 bases. This CDR3 spans 12 amino acids. The whole variable domain, remainder taken from reference TRBV28 and TRBJ1-5, is DVKVTQSSRYLVKRTGEKVFLECVQDMDHENMFWYRQDPGLGLRLIYFSYDVKMKEKGDIPEGYSVSREKKERFSLILESASTNQTSMYLCASSLRQEPQHFGDGTRLSIL.

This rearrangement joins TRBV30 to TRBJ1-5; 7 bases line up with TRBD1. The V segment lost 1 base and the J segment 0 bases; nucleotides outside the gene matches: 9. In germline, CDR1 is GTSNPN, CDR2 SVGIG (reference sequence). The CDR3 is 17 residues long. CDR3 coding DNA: TGTGCCTGGAGTGGGGCCGGGACAGCTTTTAGCAATCAGCCCCAGCATTTT. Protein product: CAWSGAGTAFSNQPQHF.

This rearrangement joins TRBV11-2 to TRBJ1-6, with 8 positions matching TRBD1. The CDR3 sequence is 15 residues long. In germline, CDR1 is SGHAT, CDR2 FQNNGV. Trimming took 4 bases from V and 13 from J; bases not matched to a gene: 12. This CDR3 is CASSSRTGLADPLHF. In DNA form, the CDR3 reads TGTGCCAGCAGCTCCCGGACAGGGCTTGCTGATCCCCTCCACTTT. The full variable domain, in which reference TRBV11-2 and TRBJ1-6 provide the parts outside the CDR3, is EAGVAQSPRYKIIEKRQSVAFWCNPISGHATLYWYQQILGQGPKLLIQFQNNGVVDDSQLPKDRFSAERLKGVDSTLKIQPAKLEDSAVYLCASSSRTGLADPLHFGNGTRLTVT.

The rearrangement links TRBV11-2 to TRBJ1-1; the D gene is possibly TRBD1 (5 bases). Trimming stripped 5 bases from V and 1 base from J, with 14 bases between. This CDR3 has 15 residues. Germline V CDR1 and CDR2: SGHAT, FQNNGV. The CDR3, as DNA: TGTGCCAGCAGCGGGGGGGTTCGGGCGAACACTGAAGCTTTCTTT. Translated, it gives CASSGGVRANTEAFF.

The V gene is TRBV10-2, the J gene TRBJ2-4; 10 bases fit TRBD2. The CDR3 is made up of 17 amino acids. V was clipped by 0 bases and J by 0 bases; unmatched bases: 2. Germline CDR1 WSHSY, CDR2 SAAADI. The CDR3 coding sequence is TGCGCCAGCAGTGAGTCAGCTAGCGGGGGAGCCAAAAACATTCAGTACTTC. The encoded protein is CASSESASGGAKNIQYF.

CDR3 sequence: CASRTGGLSYEQYF. In DNA form, the CDR3 reads TGCGCCAGCAGGACAGGGGGCCTTAGTTACGAGCAGTACTTC. The genes are TRBV5-1 and TRBJ2-7; 10 bases fit TRBD1. The CDR3 has 14 amino acids. Trimming removed 5 bases from V and 4 bases from J; junction bases left unmatched: 6. Germline loops: CDR1 SGHRS, CDR2 YFSETQ.

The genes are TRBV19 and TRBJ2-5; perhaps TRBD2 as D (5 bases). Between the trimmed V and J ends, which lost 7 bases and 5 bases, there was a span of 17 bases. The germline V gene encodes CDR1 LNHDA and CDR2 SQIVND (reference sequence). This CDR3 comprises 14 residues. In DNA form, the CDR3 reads TGTGCCAGTACTCCGAGGGCCCCGGGGGAGACCCAGTACTTC. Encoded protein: CASTPRAPGETQYF.

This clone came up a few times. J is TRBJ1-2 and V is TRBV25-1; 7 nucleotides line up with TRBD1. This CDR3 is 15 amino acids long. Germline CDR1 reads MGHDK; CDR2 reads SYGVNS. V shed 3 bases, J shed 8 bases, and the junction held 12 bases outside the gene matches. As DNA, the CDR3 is TGTGCCAGCAGTGATAAGTGGGGGACAGCAAGAGGCTACACCTTC. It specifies CASSDKWGTARGYTF.